Below are 32 T cell receptor beta chains sequenced from a single sample in a study of T cells after yellow fever vaccination. MiXCR, applied by TCRdb to the 5' RACE reads, yields one record per CDR3 protein. The repertoire holds 200,000 to 300,000 distinct CDR3 sequences, 10% to 15% seen once, with roughly 0.5% in the top ten. Sample: CD4+ T cells sorted from PBMCs, taken 45 days after the yellow fever booster vaccination. The origin of the receptors is a man aged 30 to 45 who received the YFV17D yellow fever vaccine.

This chain links TRBV14 with TRBJ1-1; possibly TRBD1 for D (6 bases). The CDR3 spans 13 residues. V gave up 5 bases and J gave up 10 bases, with 17 bases separating them. Germline V gives CDR1 SGHDN, CDR2 FVKESK. The CDR3 coding sequence is TGTGCCAGCAGCTTCGGGGGGACAACCGGAGCTTTCTTT. The encoded protein is CASSFGGTTGAFF.

This clonotype has a handful of counts. The junction departs from the called germline gene at one end, perhaps through a read error. The rearrangement links TRBV30 to TRBJ1-2, with D unclear. This CDR3 has 11 amino acids. Per the germline V gene, CDR1 is GTSNPN and CDR2 is SVGIG (reference sequence). The CDR3 DNA sequence: TGTGCCCGGAGGATTGGTGCTGGCTACACCTTC. Protein product: CARRIGAGYTF.

This CDR3 reads CSAFGQGDTEAFF. CDR3 sequence (DNA): TGCAGTGCTTTCGGACAGGGAGACACTGAAGCTTTCTTT. The J gene is TRBJ1-1, the V gene TRBV20-1, with 8 bases fitting TRBD1. The germline V gene has CDR1 DFQATT and CDR2 SNEGSKA (reference sequence). V shed 5 bases and J 3 bases; nucleotides not matched to a gene: 5. This CDR3 is 13 amino acids long.

As to this clonotype: The junction departs from germline at one end; a sequencing error may be responsible. The chain uses TRBV7-7 and TRBJ2-1; 10 bases agree with TRBD1. The CDR3 loop spans 16 amino acids. From germline, CDR1 is SSHAT and CDR2 FNYEAQ (reference sequence). The CDR3 sequence: CASSLGPGTGANEQFF. Here the CDR3 DNA reads TGTGCTAGCAGCTTAGGCCCCGGGACAGGGGCCAATGAGCAGTTCTTC.

The chain has TRBV2 and TRBJ1-2; 10 nucleotides match TRBD1. V shed 7 bases, J shed 7 bases, and the junction held 12 bases outside the gene matches. The CDR3 sequence is 15 residues long. CDR1 is SNHLY, CDR2 FYNNEI, per germline. CDR3 sequence (DNA): TGTGCCAGCACTCGGCAGGACAGGGGGTTTTCTGGCTACACCTTC. Protein: CASTRQDRGFSGYTF.

The chain carries TRBV6-1 and TRBJ2-1; D is undetermined. In germline, CDR1 is MNHNS, CDR2 SASEGT. The CDR3 extends over 13 amino acids. Trimming removed 8 bases from V and 6 bases from J, with 14 bases in between. CDR3 coding DNA: TGTGCCAGCGGGCTTACCGACGGCAATGAGCAGTTCTTC. It codes for CASGLTDGNEQFF.

This chain connects TRBV5-6 to TRBJ1-2, with a tentative D call TRBD1 (5 bases). Germline CDR1 SGHDT, CDR2 YYEEEE. V gave up 4 bases and J gave up 4 bases, with 20 bases separating them. The CDR3 consists of 16 residues. For the CDR3, the DNA is TGTGCCAGCAGCCTAACGGGGAGACAGACCATCTATGGCTACACCTTC. It yields the protein CASSLTGRQTIYGYTF.

In its sample, this clonotype was seen a few times. V usage is TRBV5-1 and J usage is TRBJ2-2; D is perhaps TRBD1 (7 bases). CDR1 and CDR2 (germline): SGHRS, YFSETQ. The CDR3 totals 14 residues. Trimming removed 4 bases from V and 8 bases from J, with 15 bases in between. For the CDR3, the DNA is TGCGCCAGCAGCCCGACAGGGAGGATTGGGGAGCTGTTTTTT. This encodes CASSPTGRIGELFF.

The chain combines TRBV9 with TRBJ2-1; possible D gene TRBD2, 6 bases. Deletions cut 4 bases from V and 3 bases from J, with 20 bases between. The CDR3 consists of 17 residues. Per germline, CDR1 SGDLS and CDR2 YYNGEE. The chain's CDR3 is CASSPREYSGFYNEQFF. The CDR3 DNA reads TGTGCCAGCAGCCCCAGAGAATATAGCGGTTTCTACAATGAGCAGTTCTTC. Full variable domain (remainder filled in from reference TRBV9 and TRBJ2-1): DSGVTQTPKHLITATGQRVTLRCSPRSGDLSVYWYQQSLDQGLQFLIQYYNGEERAKGNILERFSAQQFPDLHSELNLSSLELGDSALYFCASSPREYSGFYNEQFFGPGTRLTVL.

In its sample, this clonotype was seen many times. The chain links TRBV5-1 to TRBJ2-7; D may be TRBD1 (5 bases). CDR1 is SGHRS, CDR2 YFSETQ, per germline. This CDR3 region has 14 residues. The V end lost 0 bases, the J end lost 5 bases, and 12 bases lay between the germline ends. CDR3 DNA: TGCGCCAGCAGCTTGGTGGTTCAGGGCAACGAGCAGTACTTC. This sequence encodes CASSLVVQGNEQYF.

In its sample, this clonotype was seen once. A much larger clone lies a single base off, so this may be a read error. The genes are TRBV4-1 and TRBJ1-1; D is undetermined. The CDR3 runs to 17 residues. CDR1 is MGHRA and CDR2 is YSYEKL in the germline V gene. CDR3 region: CAISQDQASPLNTEAFF. The CDR3 region has the DNA TGCGCCATCAGCCAAGATCAGGCCAGCCCATTGAACACTGAAGCTTTCTTT.

J is TRBJ2-5 and V is TRBV19; 7 bases are shared with TRBD2. In germline, CDR1 is LNHDA, CDR2 SQIVND (reference sequence). The CDR3 loop spans 13 amino acids. The V gene end was trimmed by 4 bases and the J gene end by 3 bases; junction bases not matched to a gene: 2. The CDR3, as DNA: TGTGCCAGTAGTACTAGCGGTGAAGAGACCCAGTACTTC. This codes for CASSTSGEETQYF.

The chain is built from TRBV6-5 and TRBJ2-5; D may be TRBD2 (5 bases). The ends were cut back, 4 bases at V and 2 bases at J, with 11 bases in the middle. Looked up from germline, CDR1 is MNHEY and CDR2 is SVGAGI. CDR3 length: 14 amino acids. The CDR3, as DNA: TGTGCCAGCAGTTCTACGGGATTTCAAGAGACCCAGTACTTC. It translates to CASSSTGFQETQYF.

The J gene is TRBJ2-1, the V gene TRBV30; TRBD2 matches at 8 bases. The CDR3 has 16 amino acids. Germline assignment: CDR1 GTSNPN and CDR2 SVGIG (reference sequence). V trimming: 1 base; J trimming: 8 bases; junction bases outside the gene matches: 13. DNA for the CDR3: TGTGCCTGGAGTGGGGCGAGGATTAGCGGGATGTATGAGCAGTTCTTC. Protein product: CAWSGARISGMYEQFF.

This clonotype was seen a handful of times. The chain links TRBV18 to TRBJ2-3, with TRBD2 matching over 8 bases. With V trimmed by 3 bases and J by 6 bases, 14 bases remained unmatched. Germline V gene data show CDR1 as KGHSH and CDR2 as LQKENI. This CDR3 is built from 17 residues. CDR3 loop: CASSPVLAGLGRDTQYF. The CDR3 nucleotides read TGTGCCAGCTCACCCGTTCTAGCGGGCCTGGGTCGGGATACGCAGTATTTT.

The chain recombines TRBV20-1 with TRBJ2-3; a possible D gene is TRBD1 (5 bases). With 5 bases removed from V and 3 bases from J, the gap between germline ends came to 9 bases. Germline V lookup: CDR1 DFQATT, CDR2 SNEGSKA (reference sequence). This CDR3 has 12 amino acids. CDR3 in DNA: TGCAGTGCTTCGCAGGGTACAGATACGCAGTATTTT. Translated, it gives CSASQGTDTQYF.

The V gene is TRBV6-1, the J gene TRBJ1-6, with 7 bases matching TRBD1. Germline V gene lookup returns CDR1 MNHNS and CDR2 SASEGT. The CDR3 spans 14 residues. V shed 6 bases, J shed 5 bases, and the junction held 4 bases outside the gene matches. The CDR3 DNA is TGTGCCAGCAGGGGCGGGACAGATAATTCACCCCTCCACTTT. It specifies CASRGGTDNSPLHF.

The rearrangement uses TRBV20-1 and TRBJ2-5; TRBD2 aligns across 7 bases. The CDR3 has 13 amino acids. The V segment lost 1 base and the J segment 7 bases; nucleotides outside the gene matches: 6. From germline, CDR1 is DFQATT and CDR2 SNEGSKA (reference sequence). For the CDR3, the DNA is TGCAGTGCTAGAGTAGCGGGCCCGGGGACCCAGTACTTC. As protein: CSARVAGPGTQYF.

This clonotype was counted only a few times. This chain connects TRBV3-1 to TRBJ2-1; weak D call: TRBD1 (6 bases). Trimming removed 5 bases from V and 5 bases from J, with 10 bases in between. Germline CDR1 LGHDT, CDR2 YNNKEL (reference sequence). The CDR3 loop spans 13 amino acids. The CDR3 bases are TGTGCCAGCAGCTACAGGGAAAACAATGAGCAGTTCTTC. This codes for CASSYRENNEQFF.

This clonotype has only a few counts. V is TRBV12-3 or TRBV12-4 and J is TRBJ2-5, with D possibly TRBD2 on 5 matching bases. V gave up 6 bases and J gave up 5 bases, with 13 bases separating them. The CDR3 extends over 13 amino acids. The CDR3: CASSLDFLETQYF. The CDR3 nucleotides are TGTGCCAGCAGCCTGGACTTCCTGGAGACCCAGTACTTC.

This clonotype was counted only a few times. The rearrangement links TRBV5-4 to TRBJ2-7; 7 nucleotides align to TRBD1. V dropped 1 base and J dropped 3; count of bases not matched to a gene: 4. The CDR3 loop spans 14 amino acids. CDR1 is SGHNT, CDR2 YYREEE, per germline (reference sequence). The CDR3 DNA follows: TGTGCCAGCAGCTTGTCGGACAGGAGCTACGAGCAGTACTTC. Translated: CASSLSDRSYEQYF.

The rearrangement uses TRBV4-3 and TRBJ1-6; D is undetermined. Trimming took 0 bases from V and 0 from J, leaving 15 bases between them. Germline assignment: CDR1 LGHNA and CDR2 YSLEER. This CDR3 spans 19 amino acids. CDR3: CASSQDPWTASSYNSPLHF. Here the CDR3 DNA reads TGCGCCAGCAGCCAAGACCCTTGGACGGCCAGCTCCTATAATTCACCCCTCCACTTT.

V usage is TRBV7-8 and J usage is TRBJ2-1, with D maybe TRBD1 (5 bases). V dropped 1 base and J dropped 6 bases, with 13 bases sitting between them. The CDR3 length is 15 residues. Germline V gene sequence: CDR1 SGHVS, CDR2 FQNEAQ. The CDR3 loop reads CASSLVTFRGNEQFF. The CDR3 DNA sequence: TGTGCCAGCAGCTTAGTTACTTTTAGGGGCAATGAGCAGTTCTTC. Full variable domain (outside the CDR3, taken from reference TRBV7-8 and TRBJ2-1): GAGVSQSPRYKVAKRGQDVALRCDPISGHVSLFWYQQALGQGPEFLTYFQNEAQLDKSGLPSDRFFAERPEGSVSTLKIQRTQQEDSAVYLCASSLVTFRGNEQFFGPGTRLTVL.

This clonotype was detected many times. The chain uses TRBV11-2 and TRBJ2-1, with D uncertain. Germline CDR1 reads SGHAT; CDR2 reads FQNNGV. With 3 bases removed from V and 0 bases from J, the gap between germline ends came to 9 bases. The CDR3 covers 15 residues. This CDR3 reads CASSFGRSSYNEQFF. The CDR3 bases are TGTGCCAGCAGCTTCGGTAGAAGCTCCTACAATGAGCAGTTCTTC.

The rearrangement uses TRBV20-1 and TRBJ1-6; 10 nucleotides match TRBD1. CDR1 is DFQATT, CDR2 SNEGSKA, per germline (reference sequence). After removal of 2 bases from V and 7 bases from J, the junction contained 8 bases not matched to a gene. The CDR3 spans 16 residues. In nucleotides, the CDR3 is TGCAGTGCTAGATCCCTGGACAGGGGGGGCAATTCACCCCTCCACTTT. It codes for CSARSLDRGGNSPLHF.

The rearrangement uses TRBV5-1 and TRBJ2-2; 13 bases are a match to TRBD2. This CDR3 region has 15 residues. J was trimmed by 3 bases and V by 6 bases; bases with no gene match: 2. CDR1 is SGHRS, CDR2 YFSETQ, per germline. The CDR3 coding sequence is TGCGCCAGCACCGGACTAGCGGGAGACACCGGGGAGCTGTTTTTT. Residues: CASTGLAGDTGELFF.

In its sample, this clonotype was seen a few times. The rearrangement uses TRBV28 and TRBJ2-1, with TRBD2 matching over 14 bases. Germline V gene lookup returns CDR1 MDHEN and CDR2 SYDVKM. The CDR3 is made up of 15 amino acids. J lost 5 bases, V lost 4 bases, and 1 base had no gene match. CDR3 in DNA: TGTGCCAGCAGTTCGGGACTAGCGGGAGACAATGAGCAGTTCTTC. Amino acid sequence: CASSSGLAGDNEQFF.

This clonotype has only a few counts. The V call is TRBV6-4, the J call TRBJ2-3; perhaps TRBD1 as D (5 bases). The germline gives CDR1 MRHNA, CDR2 SNTAGT. The CDR3 is made up of 16 amino acids. Trimming removed 5 bases from V and 1 base from J, with 16 bases in between. This CDR3 reads CASSSEGVDRTDTQYF. The CDR3 region has the DNA TGTGCCAGCAGTTCGGAAGGGGTAGACCGCACAGATACGCAGTATTTT.

V usage is TRBV7-2 and J usage is TRBJ2-3; no clear D. V was cut by 1 base and J by 1 base, with 9 bases left in between. Looked up from germline, CDR1 is SGHTA and CDR2 is FQGNSA. This CDR3 contains 15 residues. The CDR3: CASSLVKVGTDTQYF. The DNA of the CDR3 is TGTGCCAGCAGCTTAGTAAAAGTCGGCACAGATACGCAGTATTTT.

The table lists this clonotype with a few counts. The V gene is TRBV4-3, the J gene TRBJ2-1; TRBD2 matches 9 bases. The V and J ends lost 5 bases and 15 bases, in that order; junction bases with no gene match: 8. CDR1 is LGHNA and CDR2 is YSLEER in the germline V gene. CDR3 size: 12 residues. The CDR3 DNA follows: TGCGCCAGCAGCGAAGCTAGCGGGGTAGTGTTCTTC. As protein: CASSEASGVVFF.

In its sample, this clonotype was seen a few times. The CDR3 nucleotides read TGTGCCAGCAGTGAAGCCGGCGCTCAGCCCCAGCATTTT. It specifies CASSEAGAQPQHF. V is TRBV25-1 and J is TRBJ1-5; D uncertain. The CDR3 has 13 residues. CDR1 is MGHDK, CDR2 SYGVNS, per germline. Trimming cost V 2 bases and J 6 bases, with 8 bases left between them. Based on the CDR3 plus reference TRBV25-1 and TRBJ1-5, the full variable domain is EADIYQTPRYLVIGTGKKITLECSQTMGHDKMYWYQQDPGMELHLIHYSYGVNSTEKGDLSSESTVSRIRTEHFPLTLESARPSHTSQYLCASSEAGAQPQHFGDGTRLSIL.

The gene calls are TRBV7-2 and TRBJ1-2, with unresolved D. Germline V lookup: CDR1 SGHTA, CDR2 FQGNSA. Trimming pared 6 bases from V and 3 bases from J, leaving 11 bases between. This CDR3 is built from 13 residues. The CDR3: CASRRGVDYGYTF. As DNA, the CDR3 is TGTGCCAGCAGACGGGGAGTGGACTATGGCTACACCTTC.